There are a few counts of the clone carrying this T cell receptor beta chain. Its antigen is still unknown. The data were taken from a study of T cells in Graves' hyperthyroidism and ophthalmopathy. General study points: Ophthalmopathy, as predicted by the model, came a median around 6.7 months after the prediction.

The V end was cut by 5 bases, the J end by 2 bases, with 13 bases between. The length of the CDR3 is 14 residues. Per the germline V gene, CDR1 is SGHTA and CDR2 is FQGNSA. Disease duration was under 3 months in the ophthalmopathy patients, who also had a Clinical Activity Score of at least 3 and a NOSPECS grade of at least 4. The study based diagnoses on clinical symptoms, serum thyroxine and TRAb, thyroid ultrasound and orbital computed tomography. From approximately 9.3 ml of fresh peripheral blood, PBMCs were isolated. From RNA transcripts, TCR beta CDR3 regions were amplified. The HTBI primer set was used in a first-round RT-PCR of the TCR CDR3. TCRdb independently ran MiXCR on the multiplex PCR reads; one entry per CDR3 protein. There are approximately 530,000 distinct CDR3 sequences in the sample; just under 20% occur only once, and around 50% lies in the top ten.

The chain uses TRBV7-2 and TRBJ2-7, with D uncertain. Sequencing input: blood. This receptor was taken from a man aged 40-49 years with Graves' ophthalmopathy. In DNA, the CDR3 is TGTGCCAGCAGCCCCAGCTGGTTAACCTACGAGCAGTACTTC. This gives the protein CASSPSWLTYEQYF.